What follows are 31 T cell receptor beta chains derived from one specimen sequenced in a study of cytotoxic CD8 clonotypes in ibrutinib-treated CLL. TCRdb's table, derived via immunoSEQ multiplex PCR, lists solely in-frame clones and lacks some. The sample records about 200,000 clones, more than 65% being singletons. The sample in question was PBMCs, obtained after 12 months of ibrutinib treatment. These receptors all come from a human donor with chronic lymphocytic leukemia.

The gene calls are TRBV6-4 and TRBJ2-3; D is possibly TRBD1 or TRBD2 (5 bases each). The V end lost 8 bases, the J end lost 6 bases, and 6 bases lay between the germline ends. CDR1 and CDR2 from the germline V gene are MRHNA and SNTAGT. This CDR3 has 10 residues. The CDR3 coding sequence is TGTGCCAGCTGGGGGGATACGCAGTATTTT. This sequence encodes CASWGDTQYF.

This clone was observed a few times. The J gene is TRBJ1-6, the V gene TRBV5-4, with 7 bases aligning to TRBD1. V lost 4 bases and J lost 6; bases outside the gene matches: 4. The germline V gene encodes CDR1 SGHNT and CDR2 YYREEE (reference sequence). The CDR3 extends over 14 amino acids. For the CDR3, the DNA is TGTGCCAGCAGCCCGGACAGGCTTAATTCACCCCTCCACTTT. This translates into CASSPDRLNSPLHF.

The rearrangement uses TRBV7-2 and TRBJ1-6, with D unresolved. V dropped 3 bases and J dropped 6 bases, with 9 bases sitting between them. This CDR3 spans 14 amino acids. Germline-derived CDR1 and CDR2 are SGHTA and FQGNSA. CDR3 in DNA: TGTGCCAGCAGCTTTGTCCGCGCTAATTCACCCCTCCACTTT. Protein product: CASSFVRANSPLHF. Drawing the rest from reference TRBV7-2 and TRBJ1-6, the complete variable domain is GAGVSQSPSNKVTEKGKDVELRCDPISGHTALYWYRQSLGQGLEFLIYFQGNSAPDKSGLPSDRFSAERTGGSVSTLTIQRTQQEDSAVYLCASSFVRANSPLHFGNGTRLTVT.

The chain has TRBV6-5 and TRBJ2-7, with D perhaps TRBD1 (6 bases). Germline V CDR1 and CDR2: MNHEY, SVGAGI. Trimming stripped 7 bases from V and 4 bases from J, with 20 bases between. The CDR3 is 15 residues long. CDR3 loop: CASTHRWGQEYEQYF. The CDR3 nucleotides read TGTGCCAGCACCCACCGTTGGGGACAAGAGTACGAGCAGTACTTC.

CDR3 DNA sequence: TGTGCCTGGAGTGTACTTCAGGGACGCCACGAGCAGTACTTC. Translated, it gives CAWSVLQGRHEQYF. V and J are TRBV30 and TRBJ2-7; TRBD1 or TRBD2 may be the D gene (5 bases each). This CDR3 is 14 amino acids long. Between the trimmed V and J ends, which lost 0 bases and 5 bases, there was a span of 14 bases. Germline V gene sequence: CDR1 GTSNPN, CDR2 SVGIG (reference sequence).

The gene calls are TRBV11-2 and TRBJ1-1, with a tentative D call TRBD1 (6 bases). The length of the CDR3 is 15 residues. The germline V gene has CDR1 SGHAT and CDR2 FQNNGV. Trimming took off 2 bases at V and 6 bases at J, with 16 bases between the two ends. This CDR3 reads CASSLQGQGRAEAFF. CDR3 DNA sequence: TGTGCCAGCAGCTTACAAGGTCAGGGGCGAGCTGAAGCTTTCTTT.

This rearrangement joins TRBV4-3 to TRBJ2-3; 11 nucleotides match TRBD1. CDR3 length equals 16 residues. Germline V gene data show CDR1 as LGHNA and CDR2 as YSLEER. The V gene end was trimmed by 1 base and the J gene end by 7 bases; junction bases not matched to a gene: 7. For the CDR3, the DNA is TGCGCCAGCAGCCAAGGAACCGGGACAGGGGGACATACGCAGTATTTT. Its protein product is CASSQGTGTGGHTQYF.

This clone was observed many times. The V call is TRBV7-2, the J call TRBJ2-1; weak D call: TRBD2 (5 bases). V dropped 4 bases and J dropped 0 bases, with 13 bases sitting between them. The CDR3 extends over 16 amino acids. Germline V CDR1 and CDR2: SGHTA, FQGNSA. The CDR3 region is CASSYSADSSYNEQFF. DNA for the CDR3: TGTGCCAGCAGCTACTCAGCGGATAGCTCCTACAATGAGCAGTTCTTC.

With respect to this clone: Within the sample, other DNA sequences also encode this same CDR3. V gene TRBV6-5 combines with J gene TRBJ1-2; D remains ambiguous. Germline V gene sequence: CDR1 MNHEY, CDR2 SVGAGI. The germline V and J ends were trimmed by 3 bases and 3 bases, with 8 bases remaining between them. This CDR3 contains 13 residues. CDR3: CASSYEGDYGYTF. CDR3 bases: TGTGCCAGCAGTTATGAGGGTGACTATGGCTACACCTTC.

The V gene is TRBV2, the J gene TRBJ1-1, with D unresolved. Trimming pared 7 bases from V and 7 bases from J, leaving 7 bases between. The CDR3 sequence is 10 residues long. From germline, CDR1 is SNHLY and CDR2 FYNNEI. CDR3 nucleotide sequence: TGTGCCAGCATTAGCCTTGAAGCTTTCTTT. This encodes CASISLEAFF.

The chain recombines TRBV30 with TRBJ1-4, with D unresolved. There are 12 residues in the CDR3. The germline CDR1 and CDR2 sequences are GTSNPN and SVGIG (reference sequence). V dropped 5 bases and J dropped 6 bases, with 10 bases sitting between them. The CDR3: CAWGRRDEKLFF. The CDR3 region has the DNA TGTGCCTGGGGACGGAGGGATGAAAAACTGTTTTTT.

The V gene is TRBV30, the J gene TRBJ1-5; 8 bases are a match to TRBD1. Germline trimming cut 5 bases from V and 2 bases from J; bases unmatched to any gene: 11. The CDR3 is 16 residues long. The V gene's germline CDR1 is GTSNPN and CDR2 SVGIG (reference sequence). The CDR3 nucleotides read TGTGCCTGGGCACAGGGGGACTCGGCGGGCAATCAGCCCCAGCATTTT. This encodes CAWAQGDSAGNQPQHF.

This sequence joins TRBV10-3 and TRBJ1-1; 9 bases agree with TRBD1. The CDR3 loop spans 14 amino acids. The V and J ends lost 10 bases and 1 base, in that order; junction bases with no gene match: 7. Germline-derived CDR1 and CDR2 are ENHRY and SYGVKD. The CDR3 sequence: CASSRTGENTEAFF. The CDR3 DNA reads as TGTGCCAGCTCAAGGACAGGGGAGAACACTGAAGCTTTCTTT.

The gene calls are TRBV5-1 and TRBJ2-7, with a possible D match to TRBD1 (6 bases). The CDR3 covers 14 residues. The V gene lost 7 bases and the J gene lost 4 bases, with 18 bases spanning the gap. The germline V gene encodes CDR1 SGHRS and CDR2 YFSETQ. The CDR3, as DNA: TGCGCCAGCTCCCCGACGGGACATTCATACGAGCAGTACTTC. It translates to CASSPTGHSYEQYF. The full variable domain, completed using reference TRBV5-1 and TRBJ2-7, is KAGVTQTPRYLIKTRGQQVTLSCSPISGHRSVSWYQQTPGQGLQFLFEYFSETQRNKGNFPGRFSGRQFSNSRSEMNVSTLELGDSALYLCASSPTGHSYEQYFGPGTRLTVT.

The chain recombines TRBV7-3 with TRBJ1-1, with a tentative D call TRBD1 (6 bases). Germline CDR1 is SGHTA and CDR2 is FQGTGA. CDR3 size: 15 residues. V shed 6 bases and J shed 4 bases, with 18 bases lying between them. CDR3 sequence: CASRFRQVRITEAFF. The DNA for the CDR3 is TGTGCCAGCAGATTTCGACAGGTTAGGATCACTGAAGCTTTCTTT.

The rearrangement uses TRBV7-9 and TRBJ2-3; unclear D gene. The ends were cut back, 3 bases at V and 4 bases at J, with 8 bases in the middle. The length of the CDR3 is 13 residues. The V gene's germline CDR1 is SEHNR and CDR2 FQNEAQ (reference sequence). CDR3 region: CASSFGGPDTQYF. For the CDR3, the DNA is TGTGCCAGCAGCTTCGGTGGCCCAGATACGCAGTATTTT.

This chain joins TRBV9 and TRBJ2-1; D not certain. This CDR3 spans 13 amino acids. Germline V gene data show CDR1 as SGDLS and CDR2 as YYNGEE. Trimming took 0 bases from V and 4 from J, leaving 5 bases between them. The CDR3 is CASSVGQYNEQFF. As DNA, the CDR3 is TGTGCCAGCAGCGTAGGGCAATACAATGAGCAGTTCTTC.

This chain uses TRBV6-5 with TRBJ1-2; 9 positions match TRBD1. Unmatched junction bases numbered 5, after V lost 2 bases and J lost 4 bases. CDR1 is MNHEY, CDR2 SVGAGI, per germline. The CDR3 is 15 residues long. The DNA of the CDR3 is TGTGCCAGCAGTTACCCCACAGGGGGCCCCTATGGCTACACCTTC. Its translation is CASSYPTGGPYGYTF.

The J gene is TRBJ1-6, the V gene TRBV2; D gene ambiguous. Germline V CDR1 and CDR2: SNHLY, FYNNEI. The CDR3 contains 13 residues. Between the trimmed V and J ends, which lost 8 bases and 4 bases, there was a span of 9 bases. CDR3 amino acids: CASETRYNSPLHF. The CDR3 DNA is TGTGCCAGCGAGACAAGGTATAATTCACCCCTCCACTTT.

The chain uses TRBV25-1 and TRBJ1-3; D may be TRBD1 (6 bases). Germline CDR1 MGHDK, CDR2 SYGVNS. V was pared by 1 base and J by 6 bases, with 10 bases between. The CDR3 runs to 14 residues. CDR3 sequence: CASSEWQGINTIYF. The CDR3 bases are TGTGCCAGCAGTGAATGGCAGGGGATAAACACCATATATTTT. Drawing the rest from reference TRBV25-1 and TRBJ1-3, the complete variable domain is EADIYQTPRYLVIGTGKKITLECSQTMGHDKMYWYQQDPGMELHLIHYSYGVNSTEKGDLSSESTVSRIRTEHFPLTLESARPSHTSQYLCASSEWQGINTIYFGEGSWLTVV.

Worth noting for this clone: Other nucleotide sequences from this sample produce the same CDR3. The chain combines TRBV19 with TRBJ1-2; TRBD1 is a possible D gene (5 bases). The CDR3 has 14 residues. Germline CDR1 LNHDA, CDR2 SQIVND (reference sequence). Deletions cut 4 bases from V and 4 bases from J, with 13 bases between. CDR3 in amino acids: CASSKTGTTYGYTF. CDR3 coding DNA: TGTGCCAGTAGTAAAACCGGGACGACCTATGGCTACACCTTC.

This clone was observed a few times. The J gene is TRBJ2-3, the V gene TRBV10-3; 9 nucleotides line up with TRBD2. Per the germline V gene, CDR1 is ENHRY and CDR2 is SYGVKD. The CDR3 runs to 17 residues. V dropped 2 bases and J dropped 6; count of bases not matched to a gene: 12. CDR3 DNA: TGTGCCATCAGTGAGCCGACGGTGAGCGGGAGGAGGGATACGCAGTATTTT. Translated, it gives CAISEPTVSGRRDTQYF.

The chain is built from TRBV18 and TRBJ2-7; 9 bases align to TRBD1. Germline CDR1 and CDR2: KGHSH and LQKENI. V was clipped by 4 bases and J by 2 bases; unmatched bases: 6. This CDR3 is built from 15 residues. CDR3 region: CASSLSGTGTYEQYF. The CDR3 DNA reads TGTGCCAGCTCACTCTCCGGGACAGGGACCTACGAGCAGTACTTC. The full variable domain, its missing parts supplied by reference TRBV18 and TRBJ2-7, is NAGVMQNPRHLVRRRGQEARLRCSPMKGHSHVYWYRQLPEEGLKFMVYLQKENIIDESGMPKERFSAEFPKEGPSILRIQQVVRGDSAAYFCASSLSGTGTYEQYFGPGTRLTVT.

This clone has more than one count but fewer than ten. This chain uses TRBV13 with TRBJ1-2; maybe TRBD1 (6 bases). Germline V gene sequence: CDR1 PRHDT, CDR2 FYEKMQ (reference sequence). The CDR3 contains 14 residues. V lost 3 bases to trimming and J lost 1 base, with 9 bases between them. DNA of the CDR3: TGTGCCAGCAGCTTGAACAGGGTTAACTATGGCTACACCTTC. This codes for CASSLNRVNYGYTF.

This chain uses TRBV28 with TRBJ2-7, with D perhaps being TRBD1 or TRBD2 (7 bases each). V dropped 5 bases and J dropped 5 bases, with 19 bases sitting between them. Looked up from germline, CDR1 is MDHEN and CDR2 is SYDVKM. The CDR3 is made up of 15 amino acids. CDR3 loop: CASSSSGGGLNEQYF. CDR3 DNA: TGTGCCAGCAGTAGTTCAGGGGGGGGGCTGAACGAGCAGTACTTC.

The V gene is TRBV11-2, the J gene TRBJ2-3; D is perhaps TRBD2 (6 bases). This CDR3 has 14 amino acids. V was pared by 7 bases and J by 6 bases, with 17 bases between. Germline V gene data show CDR1 as SGHAT and CDR2 as FQNNGV. CDR3 nucleotide sequence: TGTGCCAGCACCCTAAGGGACTTCCGGGATACGCAGTATTTT. Translation: CASTLRDFRDTQYF. The entire variable domain, with the rest obtained from reference TRBV11-2 and TRBJ2-3, is as follows: EAGVAQSPRYKIIEKRQSVAFWCNPISGHATLYWYQQILGQGPKLLIQFQNNGVVDDSQLPKDRFSAERLKGVDSTLKIQPAKLEDSAVYLCASTLRDFRDTQYFGPGTRLTVL.

The chain recombines TRBV5-6 with TRBJ2-6, with D uncertain. Germline CDR1 reads SGHDT; CDR2 reads YYEEEE. CDR3 length: 16 amino acids. Trimming removed 5 bases from V and 4 bases from J, with 16 bases in between. For the CDR3, the DNA is TGTGCCAGCAGTTCAGCAGGTGTGAGCGGGGCCAACGTCCTGACTTTC. Its translation is CASSSAGVSGANVLTF.

The chain uses TRBV25-1 and TRBJ1-4, with D perhaps TRBD1 (6 bases). The CDR3 runs to 13 residues. Germline values: CDR1 MGHDK, CDR2 SYGVNS. The V gene lost 0 bases and the J gene lost 15 bases, with 14 bases spanning the gap. In DNA, the CDR3 is TGTGCCAGCAGTGAATATTTGGCGAAGGGGGTGTTTTTT. This codes for CASSEYLAKGVFF. Filled out from reference TRBV25-1 and TRBJ1-4, the complete variable domain reads EADIYQTPRYLVIGTGKKITLECSQTMGHDKMYWYQQDPGMELHLIHYSYGVNSTEKGDLSSESTVSRIRTEHFPLTLESARPSHTSQYLCASSEYLAKGVFFGSGTQLSVL.

The rearrangement uses TRBV6-6 and TRBJ2-7; D gene ambiguous. Trimming removed 0 bases from V and 3 bases from J, with 12 bases in between. Germline V gene lookup returns CDR1 MNHNY and CDR2 SVGAGI (reference sequence). This CDR3 spans 15 amino acids. The chain's CDR3 is CASSYSSVADYEQYF. CDR3 bases: TGTGCCAGCAGTTACTCTTCGGTGGCTGACTACGAGCAGTACTTC.

The chain joins TRBV27 to TRBJ2-1; tentatively, D is TRBD2 (5 bases). There are 12 residues in the CDR3. Trimming took 5 bases from V and 9 from J, leaving 11 bases between them. Germline-derived CDR1 and CDR2 are MNHEY and SMNVEV (reference sequence). CDR3 DNA: TGTGCCAGCAGTAGCGGACTTCTTGAGCAGTTCTTC. Translated: CASSSGLLEQFF.

This clone showed up just once. The rearrangement links TRBV18 to TRBJ1-4; a weak D match, TRBD1 (5 bases). Germline V CDR1 and CDR2: KGHSH, LQKENI. V was trimmed by 0 bases and J by 7 bases, leaving 12 bases between them. The CDR3 is made up of 15 amino acids. The DNA for the CDR3 is TGTGCCAGCTCACCACCAGAGGGGCGGGGTGAAAAACTGTTTTTT. This gives the protein CASSPPEGRGEKLFF. Drawing the rest from reference TRBV18 and TRBJ1-4, the complete variable domain is NAGVMQNPRHLVRRRGQEARLRCSPMKGHSHVYWYRQLPEEGLKFMVYLQKENIIDESGMPKERFSAEFPKEGPSILRIQQVVRGDSAAYFCASSPPEGRGEKLFFGSGTQLSVL.